This T cell receptor beta chain came from a study of circulating and synovial CD4+ cells in juvenile arthritis. General study results and limits: These blood cells shared more CDR3 sequences with synovium than bulk blood. Diversity here was lower than in bulk blood CD4 cells. Deeper sequencing increased measured overlap with synovial clonotypes.

As concerns this clone: The antigen is unknown. As the CDR3 is not closed by the conserved phenylalanine or tryptophan, this likely results from a read error.

Looked up from germline, CDR1 is MDHEN and CDR2 is SYDVKM. This CDR3 has 13 amino acids. V shed 2 bases, J shed 3 bases, and the junction held 0 bases outside the gene matches. Measured with immunoSEQ multiplex PCR; TCRdb has only the in-frame clones, and not every one. Counted here are more than 13,000 clones, approximately 80% occurring once; the ten biggest clones make up around 3.6%. The chain carries TRBV28 and TRBJ1-2; TRBD1 agrees at 7 bases. The TCR was taken from a human patient with juvenile idiopathic arthritis. Some clones in this sample may be carry-over from other donors' samples. Sequencing was performed on CD4+ T cells from synovial fluid. CDR3 DNA: TGTGCCAGCAGTTTAGGGACAGACTATGGCTACACCCTC. This sequence encodes CASSLGTDYGYTL.